This entry is about one TCR beta chain. This specimen comes from a study of T cells in localized non-small cell lung cancer. Sequenced by immunoSEQ multiplex PCR; TCRdb stores in-frame clones only, minus some. Among some 34,000 clones listed, roughly 75% were seen once. CDR3 length: 12 residues. Germline V CDR1 and CDR2: SGHTA, FQGNSA. Trimming pared 1 base from V and 7 bases from J, leaving 8 bases between. The genes are TRBV7-2 and TRBJ2-7; no firm D call. This material consisted of peripheral blood, taken before any cancer treatment. This sequence was found in a male donor at least 60 years old with stage III squamous cell lung carcinoma. CDR3 loop: CASSLVVEEQYF. The CDR3 coding sequence is TGTGCCAGCAGCTTAGTCGTAGAGGAGCAGTACTTC.